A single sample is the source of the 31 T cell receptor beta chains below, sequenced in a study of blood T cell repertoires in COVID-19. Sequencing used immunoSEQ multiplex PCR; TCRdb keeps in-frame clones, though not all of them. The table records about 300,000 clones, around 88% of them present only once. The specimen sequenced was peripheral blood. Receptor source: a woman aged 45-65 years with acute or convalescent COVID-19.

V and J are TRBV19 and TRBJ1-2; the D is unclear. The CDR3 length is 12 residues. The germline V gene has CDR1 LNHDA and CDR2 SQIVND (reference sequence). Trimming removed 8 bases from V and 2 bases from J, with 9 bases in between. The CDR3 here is CASHHRNYGYTF. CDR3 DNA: TGTGCCAGTCATCATAGAAACTATGGCTACACCTTC. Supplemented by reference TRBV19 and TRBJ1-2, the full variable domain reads DGGITQSPKYLFRKEGQNVTLSCEQNLNHDAMYWYRQDPGQGLRLIYYSQIVNDFQKGDIAEGYSVSREKKESFPLTVTSAQKNPTAFYLCASHHRNYGYTFGSGTRLTVV.

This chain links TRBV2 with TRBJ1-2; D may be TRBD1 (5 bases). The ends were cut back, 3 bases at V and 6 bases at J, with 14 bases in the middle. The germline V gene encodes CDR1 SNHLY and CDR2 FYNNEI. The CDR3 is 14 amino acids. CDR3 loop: CASSEETGGNGYTF. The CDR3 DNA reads TGTGCCAGCAGTGAGGAGACGGGGGGGAATGGCTACACCTTC.

The CDR3 DNA sequence: TGTGCCAGCAGTTCCGGGACAGGGAGCTATGGCTACACCTTC. It specifies CASSSGTGSYGYTF. The genes are TRBV6-6 and TRBJ1-2; 9 bases map to TRBD1. Germline CDR1 is MNHNY and CDR2 is SVGAGI (reference sequence). CDR3 length: 14 amino acids. V was pared by 4 bases and J by 4 bases, with 4 bases of the junction left unmatched.

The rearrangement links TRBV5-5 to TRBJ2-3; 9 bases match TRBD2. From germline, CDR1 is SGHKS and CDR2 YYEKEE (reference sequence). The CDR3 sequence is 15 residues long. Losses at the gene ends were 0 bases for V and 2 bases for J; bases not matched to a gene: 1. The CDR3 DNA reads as TGTGCCAGCAGCTTGGGACTAGCGGCCACAGATACGCAGTATTTT. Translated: CASSLGLAATDTQYF.

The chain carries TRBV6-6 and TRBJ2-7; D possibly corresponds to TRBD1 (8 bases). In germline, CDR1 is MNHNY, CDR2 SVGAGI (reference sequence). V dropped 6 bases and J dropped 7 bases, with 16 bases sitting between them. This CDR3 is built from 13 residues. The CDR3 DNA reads TGTGCCAGCAGCGAAAACAGGGGGGGTGAGCAGTACGTC. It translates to CASSENRGGEQYV.

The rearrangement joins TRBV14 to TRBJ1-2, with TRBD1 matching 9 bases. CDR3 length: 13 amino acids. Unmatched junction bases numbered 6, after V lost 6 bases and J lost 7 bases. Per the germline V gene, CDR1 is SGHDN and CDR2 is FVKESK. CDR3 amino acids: CASSTGQGFGYTF. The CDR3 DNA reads TGTGCCAGCAGTACCGGACAGGGGTTTGGCTACACCTTC.

CDR3 DNA: TGTGCCAGCAGTTTACCTGTCACTGAAGCTTTCTTT. Translating it yields CASSLPVTEAFF. V and J are TRBV28 and TRBJ1-1; the D is unclear. V lost 2 bases, J lost 4 bases, and 5 bases lay in between. Germline-derived CDR1 and CDR2 are MDHEN and SYDVKM. The CDR3 extends over 12 amino acids.

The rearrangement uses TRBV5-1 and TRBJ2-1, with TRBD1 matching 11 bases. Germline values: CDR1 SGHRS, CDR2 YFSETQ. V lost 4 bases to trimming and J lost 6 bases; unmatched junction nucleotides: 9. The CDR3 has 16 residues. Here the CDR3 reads CASSRTGGYPANEQFF. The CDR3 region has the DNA TGCGCCAGCAGCCGGACAGGGGGCTACCCCGCCAATGAGCAGTTCTTC.

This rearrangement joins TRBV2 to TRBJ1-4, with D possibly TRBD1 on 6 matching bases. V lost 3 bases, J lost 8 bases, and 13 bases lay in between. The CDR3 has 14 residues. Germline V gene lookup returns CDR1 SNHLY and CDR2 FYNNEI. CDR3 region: CASSDTGNDEKLFF. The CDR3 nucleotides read TGTGCCAGCAGTGACACAGGGAATGACGAAAAACTGTTTTTT.

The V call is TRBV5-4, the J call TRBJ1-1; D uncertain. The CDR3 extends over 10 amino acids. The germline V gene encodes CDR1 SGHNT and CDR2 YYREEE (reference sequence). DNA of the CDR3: TGTGCACCCGGGGACACTGAAGCTTTCTTT. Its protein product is CAPGDTEAFF.

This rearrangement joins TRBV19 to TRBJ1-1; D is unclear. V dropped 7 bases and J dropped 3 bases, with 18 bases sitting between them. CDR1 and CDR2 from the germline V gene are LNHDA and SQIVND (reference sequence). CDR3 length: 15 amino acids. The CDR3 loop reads CASTPSHYRDTEAFF. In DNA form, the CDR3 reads TGTGCCAGTACCCCATCCCATTACAGAGACACTGAAGCTTTCTTT.

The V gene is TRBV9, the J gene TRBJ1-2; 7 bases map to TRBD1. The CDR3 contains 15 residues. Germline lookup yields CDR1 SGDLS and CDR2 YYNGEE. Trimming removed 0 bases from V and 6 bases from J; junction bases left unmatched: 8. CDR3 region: CASSVGTLGTDGYTF. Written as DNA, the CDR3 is TGTGCCAGCAGCGTAGGGACTCTAGGGACAGATGGCTACACCTTC.

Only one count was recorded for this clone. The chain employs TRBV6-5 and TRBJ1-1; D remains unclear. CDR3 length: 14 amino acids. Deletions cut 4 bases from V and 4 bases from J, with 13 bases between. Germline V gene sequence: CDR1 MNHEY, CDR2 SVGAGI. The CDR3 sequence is CASSSSDGSTEAFF. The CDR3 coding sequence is TGTGCCAGCAGTTCCTCCGATGGGAGCACTGAAGCTTTCTTT.

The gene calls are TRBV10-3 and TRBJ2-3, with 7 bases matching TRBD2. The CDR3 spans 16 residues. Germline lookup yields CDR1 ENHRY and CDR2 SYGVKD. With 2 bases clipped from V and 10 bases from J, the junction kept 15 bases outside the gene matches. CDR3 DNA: TGTGCCATCAGTGAGGAATCCGGGACTACGGGGTCTGCGCAGTATTTT. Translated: CAISEESGTTGSAQYF.

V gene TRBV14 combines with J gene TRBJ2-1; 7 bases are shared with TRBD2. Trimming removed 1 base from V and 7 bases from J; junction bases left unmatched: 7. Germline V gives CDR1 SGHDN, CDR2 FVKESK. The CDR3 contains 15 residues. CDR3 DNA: TGTGCCAGCAGCCAAGTGGCTAGCGGAAGGAATGAGCAGTTCTTC. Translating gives CASSQVASGRNEQFF.

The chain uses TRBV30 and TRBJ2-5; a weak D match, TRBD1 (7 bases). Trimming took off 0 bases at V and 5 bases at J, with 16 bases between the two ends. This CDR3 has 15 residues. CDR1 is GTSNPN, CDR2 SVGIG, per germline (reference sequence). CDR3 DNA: TGTGCCTGGAGTGTAAAGGCAGGGGGGTGGGAGACCCAGTACTTC. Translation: CAWSVKAGGWETQYF.

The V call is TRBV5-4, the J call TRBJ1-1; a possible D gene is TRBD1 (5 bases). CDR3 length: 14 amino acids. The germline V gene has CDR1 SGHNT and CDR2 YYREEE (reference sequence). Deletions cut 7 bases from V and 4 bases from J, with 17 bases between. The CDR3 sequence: CASGQPGGGTEAFF. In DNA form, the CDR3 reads TGTGCCAGCGGACAACCGGGGGGGGGCACTGAAGCTTTCTTT.

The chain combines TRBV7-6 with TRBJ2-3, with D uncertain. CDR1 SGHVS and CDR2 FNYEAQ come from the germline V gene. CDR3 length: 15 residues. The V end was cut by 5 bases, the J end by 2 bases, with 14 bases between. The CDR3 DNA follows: TGTGCCAGCAGCCCCGTCAGACTTCCCACAGATACGCAGTATTTT. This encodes CASSPVRLPTDTQYF.

CDR3 sequence reads: CAMTGTGIPGANVLTF. The CDR3 DNA follows: TGTGCCATGACCGGGACAGGGATTCCTGGGGCCAACGTCCTGACTTTC. V gene TRBV10-3 combines with J gene TRBJ2-6, with 9 bases identical to TRBD1. The CDR3 consists of 16 residues. CDR1 is ENHRY, CDR2 SYGVKD, per germline. J lost 2 bases, V lost 9 bases, and 8 bases had no gene match.

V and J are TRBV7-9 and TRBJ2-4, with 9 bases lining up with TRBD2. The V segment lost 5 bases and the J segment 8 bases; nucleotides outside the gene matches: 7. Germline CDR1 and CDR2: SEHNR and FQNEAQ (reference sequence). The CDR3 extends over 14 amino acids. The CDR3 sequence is CASSPGLAEDIQYF. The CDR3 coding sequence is TGTGCCAGCAGCCCGGGACTAGCTGAGGACATTCAGTACTTC.

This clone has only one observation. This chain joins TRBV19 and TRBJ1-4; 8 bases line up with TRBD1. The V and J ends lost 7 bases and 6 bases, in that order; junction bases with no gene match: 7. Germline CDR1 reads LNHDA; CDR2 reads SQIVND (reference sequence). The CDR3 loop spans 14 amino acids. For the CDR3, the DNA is TGTGCCAGTACCTCAGGGGGCGTTTATGAAAAACTGTTTTTT. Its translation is CASTSGGVYEKLFF.

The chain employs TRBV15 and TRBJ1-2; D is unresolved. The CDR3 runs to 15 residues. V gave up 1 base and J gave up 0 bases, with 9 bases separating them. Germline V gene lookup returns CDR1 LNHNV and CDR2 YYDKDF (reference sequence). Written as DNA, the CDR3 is TGTGCCACCAGCAGAGGTGGAGGGACTAACTATGGCTACACCTTC. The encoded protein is CATSRGGGTNYGYTF.

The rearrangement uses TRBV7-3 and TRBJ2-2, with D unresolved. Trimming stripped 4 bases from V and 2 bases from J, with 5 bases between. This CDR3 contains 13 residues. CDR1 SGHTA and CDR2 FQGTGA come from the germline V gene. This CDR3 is CASSSSNTGELFF. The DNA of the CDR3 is TGTGCCAGCAGCTCCTCCAACACCGGGGAGCTGTTTTTT. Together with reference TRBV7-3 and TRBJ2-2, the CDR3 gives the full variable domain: GAGVSQTPSNKVTEKGKYVELRCDPISGHTALYWYRQSLGQGPEFLIYFQGTGAADDSGLPNDRFFAVRPEGSVSTLKIQRTERGDSAVYLCASSSSNTGELFFGEGSRLTVL.

The CDR3 sequence is CAIRDRVAGELFF. Written as DNA, the CDR3 is TGTGCCATCCGGGACAGGGTGGCCGGGGAGCTGTTTTTT. The chain uses TRBV10-3 and TRBJ2-2; 9 bases match TRBD1. Germline V gives CDR1 ENHRY, CDR2 SYGVKD. V shed 8 bases and J 6 bases; nucleotides not matched to a gene: 4. The CDR3 runs 13 residues.

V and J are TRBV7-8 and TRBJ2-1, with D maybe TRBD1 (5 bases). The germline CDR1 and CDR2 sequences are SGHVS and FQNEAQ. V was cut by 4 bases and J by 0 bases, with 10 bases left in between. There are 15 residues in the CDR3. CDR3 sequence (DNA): TGTGCCAGCAGCTCCTCAGGGATCTCCTACAATGAGCAGTTCTTC. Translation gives CASSSSGISYNEQFF.

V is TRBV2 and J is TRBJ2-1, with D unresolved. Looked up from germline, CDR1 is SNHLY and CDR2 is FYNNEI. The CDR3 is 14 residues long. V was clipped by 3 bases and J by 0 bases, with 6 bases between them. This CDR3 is CASSDVSSYNEQFF. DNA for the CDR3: TGTGCCAGCAGTGATGTGAGCTCCTACAATGAGCAGTTCTTC.

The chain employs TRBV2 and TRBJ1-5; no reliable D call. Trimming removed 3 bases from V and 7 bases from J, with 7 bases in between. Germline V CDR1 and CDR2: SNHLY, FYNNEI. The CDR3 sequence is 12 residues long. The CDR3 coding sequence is TGTGCCAGCAGTGACGAGTTCCAGCCCCAGCATTTT. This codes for CASSDEFQPQHF. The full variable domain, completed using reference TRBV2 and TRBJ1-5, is EPEVTQTPSHQVTQMGQEVILRCVPISNHLYFYWYRQILGQKVEFLVSFYNNEISEKSEIFDDQFSVERPDGSNFTLKIRSTKLEDSAMYFCASSDEFQPQHFGDGTRLSIL.

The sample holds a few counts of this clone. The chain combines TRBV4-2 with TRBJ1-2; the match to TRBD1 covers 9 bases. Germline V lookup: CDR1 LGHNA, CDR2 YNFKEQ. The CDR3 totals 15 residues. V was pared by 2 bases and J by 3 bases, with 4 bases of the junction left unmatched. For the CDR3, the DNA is TGTGCCAGCAGCCAAACGACAGGGGGGTACTATGGCTACACCTTC. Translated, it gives CASSQTTGGYYGYTF.

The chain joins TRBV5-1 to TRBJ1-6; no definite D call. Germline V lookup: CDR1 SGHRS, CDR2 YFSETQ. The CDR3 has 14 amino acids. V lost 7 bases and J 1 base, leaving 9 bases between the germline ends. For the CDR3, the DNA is TGCGCCAGCGGCCCCGGGTCCTATAATTCACCCCTCCACTTT. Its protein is CASGPGSYNSPLHF.

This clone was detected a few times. In nucleotides, the CDR3 is TGTGCCAGCAGCATCAGTGGGGCAGTTTATAATTCACCCCTCCACTTT. The encoded protein is CASSISGAVYNSPLHF. The chain joins TRBV7-9 to TRBJ1-6; a possible D gene is TRBD1 (5 bases). Trimming shortened V by 5 bases and J by 4 bases, and 15 bases separated the two germline ends. CDR3 size: 16 residues. Germline assignment: CDR1 SEHNR and CDR2 FQNEAQ (reference sequence).

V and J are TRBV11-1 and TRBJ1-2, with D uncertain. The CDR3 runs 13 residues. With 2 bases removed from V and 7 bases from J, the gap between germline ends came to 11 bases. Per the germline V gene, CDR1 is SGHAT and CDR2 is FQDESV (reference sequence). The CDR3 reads CASSLSREAGYTF. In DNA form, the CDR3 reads TGTGCCAGCAGCTTATCGAGGGAGGCTGGCTACACCTTC.